This entry lists 11 T cell receptor beta chains sequenced from one sample in a study of naive and memory T cell subsets. General study results and limits: Possibly reflecting memory cells re-expressing CD45RA, a few larger clonotypes occurred in naive repertoires, especially CD8.

Two oligonucleotides, mixed equimolar, formed the beta constant-region primer covering TRBC1 and TRBC2. The ligated cDNA underwent four PCR rounds using SP2 and nested alpha and beta constant-region primers. MiXCR, applied by TCRdb to the UMI-ligation and nested PCR reads, yields one record per CDR3 protein. The data hold fewer than 150,000 distinct CDR3 sequences, with 15% to 25% observed a single time. No antigen is known for these receptors. Sequenced input: naive CD8+ T cells from blood. All receptors derive from a human donor in good health.

V is TRBV28 and J is TRBJ1-1; the D is unclear. In germline, CDR1 is MDHEN, CDR2 SYDVKM. V dropped 4 bases and J dropped 3 bases, with 12 bases sitting between them. The CDR3 spans 14 residues. The CDR3 coding sequence is TGTGCCAGCAGTTACGGACTTCGTCACACTGAAGCTTTCTTT. Its protein product is CASSYGLRHTEAFF.

This clonotype turned up a few times. The chain is built from TRBV12-5 and TRBJ2-1; perhaps TRBD1 as D (6 bases). Trimming pared 8 bases from V and 2 bases from J, leaving 7 bases between. Per the germline V gene, CDR1 is LGHNT and CDR2 is FRNRAP. The CDR3 totals 12 residues. This chain's CDR3 is CASWGPYNEQFF. The DNA of the CDR3 is TGTGCTAGTTGGGGGCCCTACAATGAGCAGTTCTTC.

This clonotype was found a few times. This rearrangement joins TRBV6-5 to TRBJ2-3; D gene ambiguous. The V gene's germline CDR1 is MNHEY and CDR2 SVGAGI. V was cut by 0 bases and J by 6 bases, with 10 bases left in between. The CDR3 runs 14 residues. CDR3 sequence reads: CASSYSYGADTQYF. The CDR3 bases are TGTGCCAGCAGTTACTCGTACGGCGCGGATACGCAGTATTTT.

This clonotype has only a few counts. V and J are TRBV19 and TRBJ2-7; the match to TRBD1 covers 7 bases. Germline V gene lookup returns CDR1 LNHDA and CDR2 SQIVND (reference sequence). The CDR3 is 15 amino acids. Trimming took 4 bases from V and 0 from J; bases not matched to a gene: 6. This CDR3 is CASSKMTGISYEQYF. CDR3 coding DNA: TGTGCCAGTAGTAAAATGACAGGGATCTCCTACGAGCAGTACTTC.

This clonotype turned up a few times. The rearrangement links TRBV19 to TRBJ2-1, with 9 bases that match TRBD2. Losses at the gene ends were 5 bases for V and 6 bases for J; bases not matched to a gene: 8. Germline loops: CDR1 LNHDA, CDR2 SQIVND (reference sequence). The CDR3 is 15 residues long. This CDR3 reads CASSPGLAEFNEQFF. In nucleotides, the CDR3 is TGTGCCAGTAGTCCGGGACTAGCAGAGTTCAATGAGCAGTTCTTC.

This clonotype was counted between two and nine times. The chain combines TRBV19 with TRBJ2-1, with 10 bases that match TRBD2. The germline CDR1 and CDR2 sequences are LNHDA and SQIVND (reference sequence). V lost 2 bases and J lost 3; bases outside the gene matches: 4. This CDR3 region has 16 residues. The CDR3 DNA follows: TGTGCCAGTAGTATACTAGCGGGAGATTACTACAATGAGCAGTTCTTC. Protein: CASSILAGDYYNEQFF.

The gene calls are TRBV12-3 or TRBV12-4 and TRBJ1-5; D may be TRBD1 (6 bases). This CDR3 region has 13 residues. Trimming left V 9 bases short and J 5 bases short, with 14 bases between. CDR3 bases: TGTGCCAGTGACCCACAGGGACATCAGCCCCAGCATTTT. It is translated as CASDPQGHQPQHF.

This clonotype was detected only a few times. The V gene is TRBV25-1, the J gene TRBJ1-2; D not certain. Germline V gene sequence: CDR1 MGHDK, CDR2 SYGVNS. Between the trimmed V and J ends, which lost 1 base and 0 bases, there was a span of 9 bases. The CDR3 length is 15 residues. The chain's CDR3 is CASSESPPANYGYTF. CDR3 bases: TGTGCCAGCAGTGAATCGCCTCCAGCTAACTATGGCTACACCTTC.

Only a few counts were recorded for this clonotype. Here the CDR3 reads CASSLPGQSYNEQFF. The CDR3, as DNA: TGTGCCAGCAGTTTACCCGGCCAGTCCTACAATGAGCAGTTCTTC. This sequence joins TRBV27 and TRBJ2-1; no firm D call. The CDR3 has 15 amino acids. V lost 2 bases and J lost 1, with 9 bases in between. Looked up from germline, CDR1 is MNHEY and CDR2 is SMNVEV (reference sequence).

The V call is TRBV20-1, the J call TRBJ2-5; perhaps D is TRBD1 or TRBD2 (5 bases each). Trimming took 5 bases from V and 7 from J, leaving 20 bases between them. Germline assignment: CDR1 DFQATT and CDR2 SNEGSKA (reference sequence). CDR3 length equals 14 residues. The CDR3 DNA sequence: TGCAGTGCTCGAATACTAGGGACGCTGGGGACCCAGTACTTC. Amino acids: CSARILGTLGTQYF.

This clonotype has only a few counts. The chain uses TRBV28 and TRBJ1-2, with no clear D. Germline CDR1 MDHEN, CDR2 SYDVKM. The CDR3 is 11 amino acids. V was trimmed by 4 bases and J by 4 bases, leaving 4 bases between them. The CDR3 DNA reads TGTGCCAGCAGTTCGAGCTATGGCTACACCTTC. This sequence encodes CASSSSYGYTF.